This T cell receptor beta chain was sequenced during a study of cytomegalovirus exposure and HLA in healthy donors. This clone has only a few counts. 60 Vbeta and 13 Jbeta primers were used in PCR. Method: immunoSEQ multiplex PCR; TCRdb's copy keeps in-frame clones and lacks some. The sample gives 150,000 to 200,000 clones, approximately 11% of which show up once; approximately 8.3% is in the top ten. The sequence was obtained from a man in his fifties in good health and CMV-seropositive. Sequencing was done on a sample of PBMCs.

The CDR3 loop is CASSQESGNSPLHF. The CDR3 coding sequence is TGCGCCAGCAGCCAAGAAAGCGGAAATTCACCCCTCCACTTT. The rearrangement uses TRBV4-3 and TRBJ1-6, with D unclear. From germline, CDR1 is LGHNA and CDR2 YSLEER. V shed 0 bases and J shed 7 bases, with 7 bases lying between them. The CDR3 consists of 14 residues.